This T cell receptor beta chain emerged from a study of blood T cell repertoires in COVID-19. Looking at the study overall: Sites in the United States, Italy and Spain provided acute and convalescent COVID-19 samples. The analysed material was cDNA or gDNA that came from T cells, B-cell-depleted T cells, or PBMCs.

In the source study's methods: Cell counts per sample came from amplifying reference gene primers. Clones were read by immunoSEQ multiplex PCR, and TCRdb kept only the in-frame ones, dropping some. The V and J calls and clone size were taken over from that table, and D and trimming were inferred from the DNA. Of under 200,000 clones in the sample, around 84% were seen once. The CDR3 contains 14 residues. Looked up from germline, CDR1 is SNHLY and CDR2 is FYNNEI. Trimming took 1 base from V and 3 from J; bases not matched to a gene: 2. The chain employs TRBV2 and TRBJ1-2; 7 bases map to TRBD1. Material for sequencing was peripheral blood. This sequence originates from a man aged 50-60 years with active or convalescent COVID-19. The CDR3 bases are TGTGCCAGCAGTGAAGTCGGGACAGACTATGGCTACACCTTC. It codes for CASSEVGTDYGYTF.